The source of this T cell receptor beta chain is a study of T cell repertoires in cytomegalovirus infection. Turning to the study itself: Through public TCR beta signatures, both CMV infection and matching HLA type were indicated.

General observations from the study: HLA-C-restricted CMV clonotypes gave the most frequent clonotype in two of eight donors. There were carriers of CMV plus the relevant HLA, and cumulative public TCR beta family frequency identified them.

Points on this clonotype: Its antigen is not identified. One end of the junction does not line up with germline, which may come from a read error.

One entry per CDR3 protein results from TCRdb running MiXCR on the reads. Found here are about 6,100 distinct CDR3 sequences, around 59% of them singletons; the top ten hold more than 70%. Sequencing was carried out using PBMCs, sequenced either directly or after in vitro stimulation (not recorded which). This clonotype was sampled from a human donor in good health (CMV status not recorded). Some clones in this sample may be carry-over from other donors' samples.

CDR3 sequence: CDSSLRGARGRPEGETQYF. The CDR3 DNA is TGTGACAGCAGCTTAAGAGGAGCTCGCGGGAGACCCGAAGGGGAAACCCAGTACTTC. V and J are TRBV7-2 and TRBJ2-5; 7 bases are a match to TRBD2. The CDR3 spans 19 residues. Germline CDR1 and CDR2: SGHTA and FQGNSA.